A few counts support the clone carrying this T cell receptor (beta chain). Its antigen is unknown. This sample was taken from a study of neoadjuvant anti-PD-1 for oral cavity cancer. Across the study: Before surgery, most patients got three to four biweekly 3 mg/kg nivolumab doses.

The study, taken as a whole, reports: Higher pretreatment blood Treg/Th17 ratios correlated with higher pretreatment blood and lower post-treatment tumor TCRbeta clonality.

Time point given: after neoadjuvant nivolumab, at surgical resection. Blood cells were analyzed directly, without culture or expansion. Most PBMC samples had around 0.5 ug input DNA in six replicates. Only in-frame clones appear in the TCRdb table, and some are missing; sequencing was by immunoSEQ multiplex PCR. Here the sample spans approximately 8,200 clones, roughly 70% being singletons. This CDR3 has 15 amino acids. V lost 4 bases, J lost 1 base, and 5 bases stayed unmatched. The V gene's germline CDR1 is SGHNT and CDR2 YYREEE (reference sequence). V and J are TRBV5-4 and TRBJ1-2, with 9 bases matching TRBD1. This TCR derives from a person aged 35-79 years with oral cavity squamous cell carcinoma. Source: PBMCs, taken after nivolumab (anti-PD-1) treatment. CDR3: CASSLGTGNNYGYTF. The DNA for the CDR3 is TGTGCCAGCAGCCTCGGGACAGGGAATAACTATGGCTACACCTTC.